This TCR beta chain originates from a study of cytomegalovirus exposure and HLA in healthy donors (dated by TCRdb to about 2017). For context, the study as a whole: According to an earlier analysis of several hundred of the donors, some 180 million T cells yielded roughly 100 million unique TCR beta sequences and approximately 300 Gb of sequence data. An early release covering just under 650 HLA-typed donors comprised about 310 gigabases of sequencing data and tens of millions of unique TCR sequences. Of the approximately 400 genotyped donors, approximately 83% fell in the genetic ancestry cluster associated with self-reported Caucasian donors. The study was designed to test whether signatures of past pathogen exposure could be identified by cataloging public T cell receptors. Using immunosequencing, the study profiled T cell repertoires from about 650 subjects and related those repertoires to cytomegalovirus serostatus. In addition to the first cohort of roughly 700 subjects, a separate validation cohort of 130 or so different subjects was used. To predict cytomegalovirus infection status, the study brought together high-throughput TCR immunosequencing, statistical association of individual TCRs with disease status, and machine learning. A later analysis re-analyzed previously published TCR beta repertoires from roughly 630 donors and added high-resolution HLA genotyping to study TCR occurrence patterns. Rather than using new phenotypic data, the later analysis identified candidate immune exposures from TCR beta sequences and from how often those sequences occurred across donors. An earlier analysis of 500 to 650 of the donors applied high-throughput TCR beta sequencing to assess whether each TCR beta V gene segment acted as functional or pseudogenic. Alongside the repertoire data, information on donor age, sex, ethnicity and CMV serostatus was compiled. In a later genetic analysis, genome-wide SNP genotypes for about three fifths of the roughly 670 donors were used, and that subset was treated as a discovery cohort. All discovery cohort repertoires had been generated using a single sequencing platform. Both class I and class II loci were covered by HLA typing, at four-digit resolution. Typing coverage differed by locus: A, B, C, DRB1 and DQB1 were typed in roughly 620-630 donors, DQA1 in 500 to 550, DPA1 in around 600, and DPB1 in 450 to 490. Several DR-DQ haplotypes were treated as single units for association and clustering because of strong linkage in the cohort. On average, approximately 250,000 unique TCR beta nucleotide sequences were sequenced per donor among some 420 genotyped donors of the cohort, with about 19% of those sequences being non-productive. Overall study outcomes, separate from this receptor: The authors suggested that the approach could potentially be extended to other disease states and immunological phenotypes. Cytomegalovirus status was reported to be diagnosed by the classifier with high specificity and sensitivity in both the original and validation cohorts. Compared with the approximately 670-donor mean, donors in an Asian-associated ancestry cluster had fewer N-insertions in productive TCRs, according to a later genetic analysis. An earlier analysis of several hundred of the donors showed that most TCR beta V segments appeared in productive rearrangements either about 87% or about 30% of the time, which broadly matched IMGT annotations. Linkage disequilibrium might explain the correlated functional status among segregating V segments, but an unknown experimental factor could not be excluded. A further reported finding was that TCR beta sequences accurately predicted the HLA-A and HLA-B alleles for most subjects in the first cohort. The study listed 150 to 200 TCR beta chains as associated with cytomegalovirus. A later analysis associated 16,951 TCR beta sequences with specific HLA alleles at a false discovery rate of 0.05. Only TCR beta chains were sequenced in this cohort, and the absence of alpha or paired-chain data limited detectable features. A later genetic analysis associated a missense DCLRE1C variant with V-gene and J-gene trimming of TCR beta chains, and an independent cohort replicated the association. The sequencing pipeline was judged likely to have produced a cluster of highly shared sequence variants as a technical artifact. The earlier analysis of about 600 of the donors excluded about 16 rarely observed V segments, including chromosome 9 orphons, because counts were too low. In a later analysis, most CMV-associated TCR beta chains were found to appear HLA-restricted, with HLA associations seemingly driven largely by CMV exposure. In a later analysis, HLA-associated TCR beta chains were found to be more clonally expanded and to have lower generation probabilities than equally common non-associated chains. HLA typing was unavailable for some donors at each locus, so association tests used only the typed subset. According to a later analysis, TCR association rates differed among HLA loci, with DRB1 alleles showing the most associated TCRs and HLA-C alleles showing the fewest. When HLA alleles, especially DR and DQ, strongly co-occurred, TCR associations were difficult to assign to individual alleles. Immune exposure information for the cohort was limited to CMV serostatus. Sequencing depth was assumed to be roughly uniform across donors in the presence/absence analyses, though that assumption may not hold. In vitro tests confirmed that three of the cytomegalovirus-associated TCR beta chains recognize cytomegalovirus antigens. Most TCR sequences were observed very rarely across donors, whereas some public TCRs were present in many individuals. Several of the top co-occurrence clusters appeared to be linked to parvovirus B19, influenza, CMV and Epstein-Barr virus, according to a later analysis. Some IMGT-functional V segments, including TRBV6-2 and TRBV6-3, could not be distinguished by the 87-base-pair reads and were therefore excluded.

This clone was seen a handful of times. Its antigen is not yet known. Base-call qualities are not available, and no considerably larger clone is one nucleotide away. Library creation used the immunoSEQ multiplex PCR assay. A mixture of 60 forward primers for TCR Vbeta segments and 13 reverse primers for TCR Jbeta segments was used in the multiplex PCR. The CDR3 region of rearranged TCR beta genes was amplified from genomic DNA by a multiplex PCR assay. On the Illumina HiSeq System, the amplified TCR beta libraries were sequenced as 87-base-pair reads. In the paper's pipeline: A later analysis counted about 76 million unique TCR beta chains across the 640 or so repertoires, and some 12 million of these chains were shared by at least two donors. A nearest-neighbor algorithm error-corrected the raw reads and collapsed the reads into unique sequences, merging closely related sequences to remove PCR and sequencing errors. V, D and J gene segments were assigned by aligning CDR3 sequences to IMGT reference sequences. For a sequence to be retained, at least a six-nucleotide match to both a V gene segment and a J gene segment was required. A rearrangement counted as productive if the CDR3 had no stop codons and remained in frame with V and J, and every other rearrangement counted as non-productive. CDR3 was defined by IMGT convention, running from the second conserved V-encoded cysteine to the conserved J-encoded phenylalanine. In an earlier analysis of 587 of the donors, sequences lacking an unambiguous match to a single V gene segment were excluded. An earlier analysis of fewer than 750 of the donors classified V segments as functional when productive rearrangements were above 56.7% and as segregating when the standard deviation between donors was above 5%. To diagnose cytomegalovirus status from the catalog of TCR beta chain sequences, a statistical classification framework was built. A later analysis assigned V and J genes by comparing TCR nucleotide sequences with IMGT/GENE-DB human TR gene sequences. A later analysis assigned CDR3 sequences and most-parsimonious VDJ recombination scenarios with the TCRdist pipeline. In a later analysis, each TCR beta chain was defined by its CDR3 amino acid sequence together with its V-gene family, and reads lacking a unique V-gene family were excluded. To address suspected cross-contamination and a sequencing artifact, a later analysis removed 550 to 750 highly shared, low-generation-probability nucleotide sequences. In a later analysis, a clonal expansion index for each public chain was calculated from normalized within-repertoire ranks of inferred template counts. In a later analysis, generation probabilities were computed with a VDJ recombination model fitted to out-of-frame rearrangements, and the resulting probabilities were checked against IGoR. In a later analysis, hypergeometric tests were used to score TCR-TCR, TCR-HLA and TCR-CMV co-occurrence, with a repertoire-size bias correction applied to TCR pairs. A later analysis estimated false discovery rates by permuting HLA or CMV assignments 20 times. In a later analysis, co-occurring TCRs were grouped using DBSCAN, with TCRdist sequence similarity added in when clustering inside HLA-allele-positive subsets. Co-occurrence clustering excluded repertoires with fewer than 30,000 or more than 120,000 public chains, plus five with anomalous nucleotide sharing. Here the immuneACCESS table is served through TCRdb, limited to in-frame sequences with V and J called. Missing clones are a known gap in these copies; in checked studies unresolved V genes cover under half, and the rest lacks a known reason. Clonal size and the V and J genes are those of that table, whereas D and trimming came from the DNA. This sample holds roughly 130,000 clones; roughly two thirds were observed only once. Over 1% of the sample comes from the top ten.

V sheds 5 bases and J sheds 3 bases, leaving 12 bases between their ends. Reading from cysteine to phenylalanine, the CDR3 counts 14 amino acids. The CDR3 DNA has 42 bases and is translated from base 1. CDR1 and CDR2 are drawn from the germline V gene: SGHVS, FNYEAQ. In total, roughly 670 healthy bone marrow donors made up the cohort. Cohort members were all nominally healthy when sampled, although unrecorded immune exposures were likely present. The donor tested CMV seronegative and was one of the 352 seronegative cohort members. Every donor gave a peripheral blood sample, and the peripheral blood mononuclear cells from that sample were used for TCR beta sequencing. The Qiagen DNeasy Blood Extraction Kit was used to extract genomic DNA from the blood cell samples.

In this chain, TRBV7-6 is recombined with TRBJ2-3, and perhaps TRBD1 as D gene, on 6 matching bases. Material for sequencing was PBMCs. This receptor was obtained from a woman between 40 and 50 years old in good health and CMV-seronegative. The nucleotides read TGTGCCAGCAGCCCAGGACAGAAAACAGATACGCAGTATTTT. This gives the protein CASSPGQKTDTQYF. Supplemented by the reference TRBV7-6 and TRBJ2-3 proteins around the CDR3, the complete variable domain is GAGVSQSPRYKVTKRGQDVALRCDPISGHVSLYWYRQALGQGPEFLTYFNYEAQQDKSGLPNDRFSAERPEGSISTLTIQRTEQRDSAMYRCASSPGQKTDTQYFGPGTRLTVL.